This T cell receptor beta chain was found in a study of T cell repertoires in cytomegalovirus infection. For the study at large: Newly reported HLA-C-restricted and thoroughly characterized HLA-B-restricted CMV epitopes were employed.

TCRdb re-analysed the reads in MiXCR, keeping a single row per CDR3 protein. In the table there are almost 90,000 distinct CDR3 sequences, around 28% of which are singletons. In regard to this clonotype: The antigen is undetermined.

The V end was cut by 3 bases, the J end by 9 bases, with 15 bases between. The CDR3 runs 14 residues. V usage is TRBV12-3 or TRBV12-4 and J usage is TRBJ2-1; D is unresolved. The source material was CD8+ T cells from cultured PBMCs, sampled from culture after CMV antigen stimulation. This clonotype was obtained from a human donor in good health (CMV status not recorded). Some clones in this sample may be carry-over from other donors' samples. The CDR3 region is CASSLAFGVGEQFF. CDR3 coding DNA: TGTGCCAGCAGTTTGGCATTCGGAGTCGGTGAGCAGTTCTTC.